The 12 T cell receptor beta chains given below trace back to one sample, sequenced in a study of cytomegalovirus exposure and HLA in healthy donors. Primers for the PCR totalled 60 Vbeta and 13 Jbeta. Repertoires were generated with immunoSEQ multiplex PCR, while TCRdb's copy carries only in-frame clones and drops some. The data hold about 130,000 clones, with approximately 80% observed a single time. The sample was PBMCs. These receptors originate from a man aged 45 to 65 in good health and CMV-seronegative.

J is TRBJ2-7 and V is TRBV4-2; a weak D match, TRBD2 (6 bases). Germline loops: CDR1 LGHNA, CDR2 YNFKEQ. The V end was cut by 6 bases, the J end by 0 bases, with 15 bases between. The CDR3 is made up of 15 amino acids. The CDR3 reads CASSPSSAYSYEQYF. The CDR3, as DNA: TGTGCCAGCAGTCCATCTAGCGCCTACTCCTACGAGCAGTACTTC.

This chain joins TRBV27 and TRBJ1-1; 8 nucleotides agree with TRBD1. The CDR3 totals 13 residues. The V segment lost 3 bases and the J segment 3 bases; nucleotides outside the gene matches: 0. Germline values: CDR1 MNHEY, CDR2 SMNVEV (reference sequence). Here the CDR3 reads CASSLDRDTEAFF. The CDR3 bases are TGTGCCAGCAGTTTGGACAGGGACACTGAAGCTTTCTTT.

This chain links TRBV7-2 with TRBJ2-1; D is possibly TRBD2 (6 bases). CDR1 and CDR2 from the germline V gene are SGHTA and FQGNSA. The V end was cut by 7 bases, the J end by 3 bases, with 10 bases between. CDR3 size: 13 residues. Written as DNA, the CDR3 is TGTGCCAGCACGGGAGTTCGCTACAATGAGCAGTTCTTC. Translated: CASTGVRYNEQFF.

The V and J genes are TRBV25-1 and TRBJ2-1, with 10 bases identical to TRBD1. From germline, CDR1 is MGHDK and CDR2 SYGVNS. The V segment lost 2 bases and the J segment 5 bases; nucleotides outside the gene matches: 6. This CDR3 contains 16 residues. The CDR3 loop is CASSEEGDRGDNEQFF. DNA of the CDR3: TGTGCCAGCAGTGAAGAGGGGGACAGGGGTGACAATGAGCAGTTCTTC.

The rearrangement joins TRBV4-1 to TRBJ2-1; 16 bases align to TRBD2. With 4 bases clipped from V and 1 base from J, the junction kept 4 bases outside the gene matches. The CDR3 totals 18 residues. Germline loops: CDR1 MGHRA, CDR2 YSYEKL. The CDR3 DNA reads TGCGCCAGCAGCCCGGGACTAGCGGGAGGGCGATCCTACAATGAGCAGTTCTTC. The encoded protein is CASSPGLAGGRSYNEQFF.

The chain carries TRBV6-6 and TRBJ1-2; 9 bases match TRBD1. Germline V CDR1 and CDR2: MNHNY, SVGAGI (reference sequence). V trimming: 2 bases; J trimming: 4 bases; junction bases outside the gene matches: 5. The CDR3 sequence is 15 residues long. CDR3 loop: CASSYETGGIYGYTF. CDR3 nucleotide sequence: TGTGCCAGCAGTTACGAGACAGGGGGGATCTATGGCTACACCTTC.

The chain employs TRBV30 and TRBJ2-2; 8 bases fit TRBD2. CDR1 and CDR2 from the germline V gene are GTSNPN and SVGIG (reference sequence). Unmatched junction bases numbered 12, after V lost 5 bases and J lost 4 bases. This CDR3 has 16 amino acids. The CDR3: CAWSGGAGLGTGELFF. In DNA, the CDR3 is TGTGCCTGGTCGGGAGGGGCGGGATTGGGCACCGGGGAGCTGTTTTTT.

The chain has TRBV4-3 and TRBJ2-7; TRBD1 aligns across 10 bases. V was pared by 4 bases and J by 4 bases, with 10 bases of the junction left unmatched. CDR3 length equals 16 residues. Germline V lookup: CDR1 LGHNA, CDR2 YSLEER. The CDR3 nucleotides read TGCGCCAGCAGCCTTTTAACCGGGACAGGGGCTTACGAGCAGTACTTC. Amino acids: CASSLLTGTGAYEQYF.

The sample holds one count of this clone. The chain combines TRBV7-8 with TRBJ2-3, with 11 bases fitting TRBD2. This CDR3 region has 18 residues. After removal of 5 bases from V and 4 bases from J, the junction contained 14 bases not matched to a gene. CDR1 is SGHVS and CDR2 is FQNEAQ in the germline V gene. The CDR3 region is CASSARPPSGRRPDTQYF. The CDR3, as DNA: TGTGCCAGCAGCGCACGTCCGCCTAGCGGGAGGAGACCAGATACGCAGTATTTT.

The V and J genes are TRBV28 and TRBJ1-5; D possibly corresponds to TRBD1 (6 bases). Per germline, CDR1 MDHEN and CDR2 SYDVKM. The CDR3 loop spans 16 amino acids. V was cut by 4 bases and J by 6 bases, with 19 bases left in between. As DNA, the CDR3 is TGTGCCAGCAGTTCGGGAGGAACTGGGGGCTTTCAGCCCCAGCATTTT. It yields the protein CASSSGGTGGFQPQHF.

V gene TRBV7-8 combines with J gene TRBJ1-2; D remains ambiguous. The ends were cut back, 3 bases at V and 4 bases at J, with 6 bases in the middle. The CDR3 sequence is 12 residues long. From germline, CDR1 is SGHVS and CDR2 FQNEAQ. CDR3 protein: CASSFRSYGYTF. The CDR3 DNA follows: TGTGCCAGCAGCTTTCGTAGCTATGGCTACACCTTC.

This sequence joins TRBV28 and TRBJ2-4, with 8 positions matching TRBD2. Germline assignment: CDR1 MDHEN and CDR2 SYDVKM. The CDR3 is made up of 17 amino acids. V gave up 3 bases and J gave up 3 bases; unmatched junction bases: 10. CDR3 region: CASSFQPGLVGKNIQYF. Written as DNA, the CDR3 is TGTGCCAGCAGTTTTCAGCCGGGACTAGTGGGCAAAAACATTCAGTACTTC.